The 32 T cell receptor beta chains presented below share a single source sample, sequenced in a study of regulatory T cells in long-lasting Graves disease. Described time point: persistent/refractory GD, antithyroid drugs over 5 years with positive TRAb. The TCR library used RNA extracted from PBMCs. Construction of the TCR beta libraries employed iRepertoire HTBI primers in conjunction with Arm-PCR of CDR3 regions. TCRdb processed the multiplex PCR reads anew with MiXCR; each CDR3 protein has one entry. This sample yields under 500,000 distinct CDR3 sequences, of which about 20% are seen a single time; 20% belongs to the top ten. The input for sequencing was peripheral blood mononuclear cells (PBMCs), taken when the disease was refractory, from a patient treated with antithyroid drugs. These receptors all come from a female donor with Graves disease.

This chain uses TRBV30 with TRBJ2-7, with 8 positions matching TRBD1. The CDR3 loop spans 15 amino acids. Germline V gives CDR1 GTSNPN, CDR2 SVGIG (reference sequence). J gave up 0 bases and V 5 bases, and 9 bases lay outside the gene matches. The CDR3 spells CAWRKVGQASYEQYF. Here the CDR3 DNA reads TGTGCCTGGCGTAAGGTGGGACAGGCCTCCTACGAGCAGTACTTC.

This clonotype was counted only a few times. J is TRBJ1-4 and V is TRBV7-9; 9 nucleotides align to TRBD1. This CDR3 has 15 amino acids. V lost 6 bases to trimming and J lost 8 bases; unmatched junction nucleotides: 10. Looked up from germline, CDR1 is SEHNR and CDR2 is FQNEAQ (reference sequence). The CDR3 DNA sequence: TGTGCCAGCAGACCTCCGGGACAGGGAGCGGAAAAACTGTTTTTT. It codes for CASRPPGQGAEKLFF.

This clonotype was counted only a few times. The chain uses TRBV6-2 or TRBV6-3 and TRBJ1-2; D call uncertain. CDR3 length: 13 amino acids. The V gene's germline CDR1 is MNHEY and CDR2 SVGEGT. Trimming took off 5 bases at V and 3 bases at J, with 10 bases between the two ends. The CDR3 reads CASSQVPHYGYTF. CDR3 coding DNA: TGTGCCAGCAGTCAGGTGCCCCACTATGGCTACACCTTC.

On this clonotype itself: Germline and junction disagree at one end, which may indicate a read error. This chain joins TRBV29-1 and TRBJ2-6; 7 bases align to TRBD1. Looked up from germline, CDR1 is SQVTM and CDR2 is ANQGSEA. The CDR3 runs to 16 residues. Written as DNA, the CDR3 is TGCAGCGTTCAGGACCAAGGGGGCCTGGGGGCCAGCGTCCTGACTTTC. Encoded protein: CSVQDQGGLGASVLTF.

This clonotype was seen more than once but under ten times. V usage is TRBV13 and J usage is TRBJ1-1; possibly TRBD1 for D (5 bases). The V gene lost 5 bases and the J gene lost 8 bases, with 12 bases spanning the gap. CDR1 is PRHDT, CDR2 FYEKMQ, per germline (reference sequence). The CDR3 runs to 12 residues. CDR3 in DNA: TGTGCCAGCAGCCTCCGGGGCGGGGAAGCTTTCTTT. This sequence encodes CASSLRGGEAFF.

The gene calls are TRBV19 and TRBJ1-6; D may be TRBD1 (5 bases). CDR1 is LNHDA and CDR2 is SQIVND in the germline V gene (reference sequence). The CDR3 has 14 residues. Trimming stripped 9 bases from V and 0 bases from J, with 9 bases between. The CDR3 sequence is CASSRGSYNSPLHF. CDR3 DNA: TGTGCCAGCTCGAGGGGCTCCTATAATTCACCCCTCCACTTT.

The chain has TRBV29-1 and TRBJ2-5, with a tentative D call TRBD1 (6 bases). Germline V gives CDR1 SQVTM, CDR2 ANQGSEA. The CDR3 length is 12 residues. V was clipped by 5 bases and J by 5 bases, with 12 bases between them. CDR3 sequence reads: CSVTGKRETQYF. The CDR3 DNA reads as TGCAGCGTTACAGGGAAGAGGGAGACCCAGTACTTC.

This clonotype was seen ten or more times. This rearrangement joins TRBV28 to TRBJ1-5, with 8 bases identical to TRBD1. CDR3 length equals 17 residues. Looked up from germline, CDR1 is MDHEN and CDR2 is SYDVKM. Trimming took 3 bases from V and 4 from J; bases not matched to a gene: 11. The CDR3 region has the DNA TGTGCCAGCAGTTTCCAGACAGGGGTAAGGTTGAATCAGCCCCAGCATTTT. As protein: CASSFQTGVRLNQPQHF.

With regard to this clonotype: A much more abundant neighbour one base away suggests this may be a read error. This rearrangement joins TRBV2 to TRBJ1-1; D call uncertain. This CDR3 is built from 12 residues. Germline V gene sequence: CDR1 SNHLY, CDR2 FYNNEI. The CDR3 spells CASSYLAPDALF. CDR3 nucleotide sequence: TGTGCCAGCAGTTATCTGGCCCCGGATGCTCTCTTT.

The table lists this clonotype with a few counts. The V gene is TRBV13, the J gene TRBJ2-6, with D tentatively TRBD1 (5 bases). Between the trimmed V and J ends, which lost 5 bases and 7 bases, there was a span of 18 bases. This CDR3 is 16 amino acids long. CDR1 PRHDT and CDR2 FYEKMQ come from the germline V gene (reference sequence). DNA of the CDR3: TGTGCCAGCAGCGCCGCTCAGGGTGGCGGAGCCAACGTCCTGACTTTC. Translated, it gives CASSAAQGGGANVLTF.

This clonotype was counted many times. CDR3 bases: TGTGCCACCAGGGCACAGGGCCACACTGAAGCTTTCTTT. Its translation: CATRAQGHTEAFF. This chain uses TRBV24-1 with TRBJ1-1; D may be TRBD1 (6 bases). V lost 7 bases and J 3 bases, leaving 11 bases between the germline ends. This CDR3 region has 13 residues. The germline gives CDR1 KGHDR, CDR2 SFDVKD.

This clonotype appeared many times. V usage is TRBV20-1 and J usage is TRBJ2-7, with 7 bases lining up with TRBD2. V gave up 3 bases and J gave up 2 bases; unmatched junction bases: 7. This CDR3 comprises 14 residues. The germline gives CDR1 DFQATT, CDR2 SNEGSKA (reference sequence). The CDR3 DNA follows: TGCAGTGCTAGGGGAGGACTAGGGGCCTACGAGCAGTACTTC. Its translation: CSARGGLGAYEQYF.

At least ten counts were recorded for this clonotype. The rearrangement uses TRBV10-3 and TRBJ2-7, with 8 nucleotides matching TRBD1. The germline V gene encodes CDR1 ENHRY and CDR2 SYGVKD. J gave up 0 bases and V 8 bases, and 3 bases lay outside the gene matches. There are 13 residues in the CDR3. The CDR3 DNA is TGTGCCATCGGGGACAGGAGCTCCTACGAGCAGTACTTC. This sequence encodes CAIGDRSSYEQYF.

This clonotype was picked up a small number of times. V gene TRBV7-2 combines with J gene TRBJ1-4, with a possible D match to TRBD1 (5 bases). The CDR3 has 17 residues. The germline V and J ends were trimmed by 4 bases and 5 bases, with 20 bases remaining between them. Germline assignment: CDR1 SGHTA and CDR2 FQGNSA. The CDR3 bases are TGTGCCAGCAGCTCCTCGCCGCGGGGGGGTCAAAATGAAAAACTGTTTTTT. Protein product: CASSSSPRGGQNEKLFF. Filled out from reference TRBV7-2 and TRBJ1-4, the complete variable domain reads GAGVSQSPSNKVTEKGKDVELRCDPISGHTALYWYRQSLGQGLEFLIYFQGNSAPDKSGLPSDRFSAERTGGSVSTLTIQRTQQEDSAVYLCASSSSPRGGQNEKLFFGSGTQLSVL.

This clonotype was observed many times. The CDR3 here is CASSTGTLAYEQYF. The CDR3 DNA sequence: TGTGCCAGCAGTACCGGGACTTTAGCCTACGAGCAGTACTTC. This rearrangement joins TRBV28 to TRBJ2-7; tentative D call: TRBD2 (6 bases). This CDR3 has 14 amino acids. CDR1 and CDR2 from the germline V gene are MDHEN and SYDVKM. The ends were cut back, 5 bases at V and 2 bases at J, with 13 bases in the middle.

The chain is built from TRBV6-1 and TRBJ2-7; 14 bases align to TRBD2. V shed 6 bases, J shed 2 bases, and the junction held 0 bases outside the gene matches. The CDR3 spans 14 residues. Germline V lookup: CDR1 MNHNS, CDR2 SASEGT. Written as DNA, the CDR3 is TGTGCCAGCAGGGGACTAGCGGGAGCCTACGAGCAGTACTTC. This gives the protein CASRGLAGAYEQYF.

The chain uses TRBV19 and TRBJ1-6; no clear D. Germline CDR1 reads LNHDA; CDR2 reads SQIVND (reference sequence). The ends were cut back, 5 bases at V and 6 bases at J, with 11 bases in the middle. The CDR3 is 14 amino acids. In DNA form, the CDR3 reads TGTGCCAGTAGTGACGGATCCCGTAATTCACCCCTCCACTTT. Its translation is CASSDGSRNSPLHF. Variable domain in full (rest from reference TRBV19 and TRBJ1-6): DGGITQSPKYLFRKEGQNVTLSCEQNLNHDAMYWYRQDPGQGLRLIYYSQIVNDFQKGDIAEGYSVSREKKESFPLTVTSAQKNPTAFYLCASSDGSRNSPLHFGNGTRLTVT.

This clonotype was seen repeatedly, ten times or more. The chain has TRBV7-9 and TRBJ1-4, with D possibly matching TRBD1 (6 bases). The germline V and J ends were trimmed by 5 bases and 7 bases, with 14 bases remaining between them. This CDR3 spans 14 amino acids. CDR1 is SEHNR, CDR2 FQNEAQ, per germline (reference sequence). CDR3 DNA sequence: TGTGCCAGCAGCCCCGGGGACAAGCTTGAAAAACTGTTTTTT. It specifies CASSPGDKLEKLFF.

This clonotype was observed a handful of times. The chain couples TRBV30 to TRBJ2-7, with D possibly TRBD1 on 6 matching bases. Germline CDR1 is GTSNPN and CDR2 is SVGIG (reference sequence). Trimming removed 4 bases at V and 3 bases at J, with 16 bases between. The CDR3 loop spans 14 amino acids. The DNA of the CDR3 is TGTGCCTGGATGCAAGGACAGACCATCTACGAGCAGTACTTC. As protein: CAWMQGQTIYEQYF.

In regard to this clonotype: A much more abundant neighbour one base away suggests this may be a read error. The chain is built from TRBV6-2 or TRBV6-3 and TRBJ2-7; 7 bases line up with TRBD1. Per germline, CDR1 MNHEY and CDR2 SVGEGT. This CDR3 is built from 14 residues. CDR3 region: CANSTWDSGYEQYF. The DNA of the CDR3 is TGTGCCAACAGTACCTGGGACAGTGGCTACGAGCAGTACTTC.

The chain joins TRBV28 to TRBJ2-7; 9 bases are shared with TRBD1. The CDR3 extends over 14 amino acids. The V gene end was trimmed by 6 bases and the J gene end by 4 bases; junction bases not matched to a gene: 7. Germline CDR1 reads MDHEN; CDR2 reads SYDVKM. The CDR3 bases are TGTGCCAGCAGATACGGACAGGGGTGGTACGAGCAGTACTTC. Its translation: CASRYGQGWYEQYF.

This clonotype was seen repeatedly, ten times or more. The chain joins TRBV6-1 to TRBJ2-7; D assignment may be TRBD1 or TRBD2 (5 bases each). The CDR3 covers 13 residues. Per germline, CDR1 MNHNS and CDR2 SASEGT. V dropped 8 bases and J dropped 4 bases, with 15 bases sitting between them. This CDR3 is CASGTGPTYEQYF. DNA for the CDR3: TGTGCCAGCGGTACGGGACCTACGTACGAGCAGTACTTC.

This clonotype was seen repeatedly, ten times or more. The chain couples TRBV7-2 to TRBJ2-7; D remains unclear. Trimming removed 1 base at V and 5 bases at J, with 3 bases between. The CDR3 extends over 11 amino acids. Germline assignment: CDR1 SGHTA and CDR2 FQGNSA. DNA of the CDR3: TGTGCCAGCAGCTTAGTCCACGAGCAGTACTTC. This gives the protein CASSLVHEQYF.

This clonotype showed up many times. The chain's CDR3 is CAIGPGQQNTEAFF. For the CDR3, the DNA is TGTGCCATCGGCCCGGGACAGCAGAACACTGAAGCTTTCTTT. The V call is TRBV10-3, the J call TRBJ1-1; 7 bases agree with TRBD1. J lost 1 base, V lost 8 bases, and 7 bases had no gene match. The CDR3 has 14 amino acids. The germline V gene encodes CDR1 ENHRY and CDR2 SYGVKD.

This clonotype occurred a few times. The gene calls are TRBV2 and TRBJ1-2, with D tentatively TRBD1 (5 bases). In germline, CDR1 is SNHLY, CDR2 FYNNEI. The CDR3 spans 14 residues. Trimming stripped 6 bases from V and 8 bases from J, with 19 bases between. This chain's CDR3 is CASSRSEGLSGYTF. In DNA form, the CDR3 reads TGTGCCAGCAGCCGATCCGAGGGACTCTCGGGCTACACCTTC.

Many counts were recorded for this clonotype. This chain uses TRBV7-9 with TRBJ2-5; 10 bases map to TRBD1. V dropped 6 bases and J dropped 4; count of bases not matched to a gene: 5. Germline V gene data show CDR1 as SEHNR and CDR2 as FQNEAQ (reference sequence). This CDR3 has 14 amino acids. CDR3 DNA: TGTGCCAGCAGTACCCGGACAGGGGGAGAGACCCAGTACTTC. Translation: CASSTRTGGETQYF.

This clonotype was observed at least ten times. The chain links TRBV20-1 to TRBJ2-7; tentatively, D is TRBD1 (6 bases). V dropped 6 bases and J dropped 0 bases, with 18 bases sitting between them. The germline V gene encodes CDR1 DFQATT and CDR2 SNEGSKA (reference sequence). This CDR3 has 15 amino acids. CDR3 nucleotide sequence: TGCAGTGCAACCTTTAGGGGGAGAACCTCCTACGAGCAGTACTTC. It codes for CSATFRGRTSYEQYF.

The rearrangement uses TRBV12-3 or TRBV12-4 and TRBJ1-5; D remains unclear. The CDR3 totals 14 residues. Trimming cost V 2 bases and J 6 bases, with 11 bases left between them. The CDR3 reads CASSLRWSSQPQHF. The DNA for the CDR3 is TGTGCCAGCAGTTTAAGGTGGTCCAGTCAGCCCCAGCATTTT.

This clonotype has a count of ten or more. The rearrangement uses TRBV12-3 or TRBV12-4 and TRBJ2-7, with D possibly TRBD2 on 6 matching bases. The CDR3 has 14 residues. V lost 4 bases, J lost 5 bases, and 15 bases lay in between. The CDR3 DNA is TGTGCCAGCAGTTCAGGGACTTGGGTCCACGAGCAGTACTTC. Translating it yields CASSSGTWVHEQYF.

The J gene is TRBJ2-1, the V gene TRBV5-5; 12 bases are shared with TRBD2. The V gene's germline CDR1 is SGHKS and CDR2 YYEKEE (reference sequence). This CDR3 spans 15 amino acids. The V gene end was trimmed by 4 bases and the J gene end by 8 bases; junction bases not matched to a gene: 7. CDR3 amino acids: CASSRLAGVLDEQFF. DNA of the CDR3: TGTGCCAGCAGCCGACTAGCGGGAGTCCTGGATGAGCAGTTCTTC. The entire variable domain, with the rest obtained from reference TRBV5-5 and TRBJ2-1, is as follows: DAGVTQSPTHLIKTRGQQVTLRCSPISGHKSVSWYQQVLGQGPQFIFQYYEKEERGRGNFPDRFSARQFPNYSSELNVNALLLGDSALYLCASSRLAGVLDEQFFGPGTRLTVL.

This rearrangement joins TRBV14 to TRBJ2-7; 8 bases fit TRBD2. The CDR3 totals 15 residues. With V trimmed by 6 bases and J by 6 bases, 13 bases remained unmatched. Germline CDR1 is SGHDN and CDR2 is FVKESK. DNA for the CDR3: TGTGCCAGCAGTTACCCGGGACTAGGATCCCGCGAGCAGTACTTC. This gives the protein CASSYPGLGSREQYF.

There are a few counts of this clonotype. CDR3 residues: CARLRTPRRLYEQYF. CDR3 DNA: TGTGCCAGGTTGCGGACGCCCCGGCGCCTATACGAGCAGTACTTC. The chain uses TRBV14 and TRBJ2-7; no definite D call. Germline CDR1 is SGHDN and CDR2 is FVKESK. The V end lost 9 bases, the J end lost 4 bases, and 22 bases lay between the germline ends. This CDR3 contains 15 residues.